The 11 T cell receptor beta chains below were found in one sample sequenced in a study of blood T cells in healthy people across ages. Next came a second PCR, run for about 6 to 12 cycles, which used a sample-barcoded 5' primer along with a J-beta primer mix. MiXCR, run by TCRdb on the 5' RACE reads, gives a single entry per CDR3 protein. Here the sample spans hundreds of thousands of distinct CDR3 sequences, more than 20% being singletons. Another study also made use of these data, one on T cells of mothers and their children.

What was sequenced was blood. All receptors derive from a boy aged 10-17 years in good health.

This clonotype was seen a few times. The chain combines TRBV7-2 with TRBJ1-3; D may be TRBD1 (5 bases). V was cut by 1 base and J by 1 base, with 11 bases left in between. This CDR3 is 16 amino acids long. CDR1 and CDR2 from the germline V gene are SGHTA and FQGNSA. The CDR3 loop is CASSLDRLGSGNTIYF. CDR3 in DNA: TGTGCCAGCAGCTTAGACAGGCTTGGGTCTGGAAACACCATATATTTT.

The table lists this clonotype with a count of one. This chain joins TRBV20-1 and TRBJ2-1; TRBD2 aligns across 8 bases. The DNA end is a closer match to TRBJ2-5, so the J assignment may be wrong. Germline V gene data show CDR1 as DFQATT and CDR2 as SNEGSKA (reference sequence). The CDR3 is made up of 15 amino acids. The CDR3 here is CSAPGTRRWQETQYF. As DNA, the CDR3 is TGCAGTGCCCCCGGGACTAGAAGGTGGCAAGAGACCCAGTACTTC.

This clonotype was counted between two and nine times. The chain has TRBV7-2 and TRBJ2-1, with TRBD2 matching over 11 bases. The CDR3 extends over 15 amino acids. V lost 7 bases to trimming and J lost 6 bases; unmatched junction nucleotides: 8. The germline gives CDR1 SGHTA, CDR2 FQGNSA. CDR3 in DNA: TGTGCCAGCAAGGATTTTGGGACTAGCGGCAATGAGCAGTTCTTC. This encodes CASKDFGTSGNEQFF.

The rearrangement joins TRBV7-9 to TRBJ2-5; 7 bases match TRBD2. Germline loops: CDR1 SEHNR, CDR2 FQNEAQ (reference sequence). With V trimmed by 1 base and J by 7 bases, 9 bases remained unmatched. This CDR3 contains 15 residues. The CDR3: CASSLEGGPLGTQYF. The CDR3 coding sequence is TGTGCCAGCAGCTTAGAGGGAGGGCCGCTTGGGACCCAGTACTTC.

The gene calls are TRBV11-2 and TRBJ1-1; D is possibly TRBD1 (5 bases). Germline values: CDR1 SGHAT, CDR2 FQNNGV. The CDR3 length is 13 residues. Deletions cut 1 base from V and 8 bases from J, with 11 bases between. CDR3 in DNA: TGTGCCAGCAGCTTAGGGGGGGGAGTAGAAGCTTTCTTT. It is translated as CASSLGGGVEAFF.

This clonotype was detected a few times. The chain is built from TRBV4-1 and TRBJ2-7; D tentatively fits TRBD1 or TRBD2 (5 bases each). V dropped 1 base and J dropped 9 bases, with 10 bases sitting between them. The CDR3 has 12 residues. Germline V lookup: CDR1 MGHRA, CDR2 YSYEKL. The CDR3 loop reads CASSQVGDAQYF. The DNA of the CDR3 is TGCGCCAGCAGCCAAGTAGGGGACGCGCAGTACTTC.

This clonotype has more than one count but fewer than ten. The chain combines TRBV4-1 with TRBJ2-1, with 8 bases aligning to TRBD2. The DNA end is a closer match to TRBJ2-5, so the J assignment may be wrong. Looked up from germline, CDR1 is MGHRA and CDR2 is YSYEKL. The CDR3 extends over 15 amino acids. The CDR3 reads CASSQDNGGVETQYF. For the CDR3, the DNA is TGCGCCAGCAGCCAAGATAACGGGGGGGTAGAGACCCAGTACTTC.

The chain has TRBV5-1 and TRBJ2-5, with 7 nucleotides matching TRBD2. The CDR3 extends over 15 amino acids. Germline trimming cut 0 bases from V and 1 base from J; bases unmatched to any gene: 3. Germline V gene data show CDR1 as SGHRS and CDR2 as YFSETQ. CDR3 sequence (DNA): TGCGCCAGCAGCTTGGGGCGGGGGAGCCAAGAGACCCAGTACTTC. Translation: CASSLGRGSQETQYF.

The chain combines TRBV10-3 with TRBJ2-5, with 12 bases matching TRBD1. The J call is uncertain, as TRBJ2-7 better fits the DNA end. The germline CDR1 and CDR2 sequences are ENHRY and SYGVKD. The CDR3 runs to 15 residues. CDR3 in DNA: TGTGCCATCAGCGACCGGGACAGGGGGCCCTACGAGCAGTACTTC. It is translated as CAISDRDRGPYEQYF.

This clonotype has more than one count but fewer than ten. CDR3 sequence reads: CASSSTGTGLRETQYF. Written as DNA, the CDR3 is TGTGCCAGCAGCTCAACCGGGACAGGGCTCCGAGAGACCCAGTACTTC. This chain connects TRBV7-9 to TRBJ2-5; TRBD1 aligns across 9 bases. The CDR3 loop spans 16 amino acids. Germline V gene lookup returns CDR1 SEHNR and CDR2 FQNEAQ (reference sequence). J gave up 4 bases and V 4 bases, and 10 bases lay outside the gene matches.

This rearrangement joins TRBV4-3 to TRBJ2-7; D is unclear. V lost 4 bases to trimming and J lost 2 bases, with 15 bases between them. CDR1 is LGHNA and CDR2 is YSLEER in the germline V gene. The CDR3 is 15 residues long. CDR3 region: CASSPQQNDAYEQYF. Here the CDR3 DNA reads TGCGCCAGCAGCCCTCAACAGAATGATGCCTACGAGCAGTACTTC.